The 16 T cell receptor beta chains given below trace back to one sample, sequenced in a study of blood T cell repertoires in COVID-19. Libraries were prepared by immunoSEQ multiplex PCR; TCRdb keeps only in-frame clonotypes and omits some of them. The table shows more than 120,000 clones, with roughly 86% occurring only once. Input material: peripheral blood. The receptor source for this set is a woman between 45 and 60 years old with acute or convalescent COVID-19.

J is TRBJ2-7 and V is TRBV7-3, with D maybe TRBD2 (5 bases). CDR3 size: 17 residues. The V end was cut by 0 bases, the J end by 0 bases, with 15 bases between. The germline CDR1 and CDR2 sequences are SGHTA and FQGTGA. The CDR3 DNA is TGTGCCAGCAGCTTAACGTGGAATAGCGCGCTCTCCTACGAGCAGTACTTC. It encodes CASSLTWNSALSYEQYF.

This clone was observed once. V is TRBV19 and J is TRBJ1-5; 9 bases match TRBD1. Unmatched junction bases numbered 5, after V lost 1 base and J lost 4 bases. CDR3 length: 16 residues. Germline lookup yields CDR1 LNHDA and CDR2 SQIVND (reference sequence). In DNA, the CDR3 is TGTGCCAGTAGTATAGCCGGGACAGGGACGAATCAGCCCCAGCATTTT. Its translation: CASSIAGTGTNQPQHF.

This sequence joins TRBV3-1 (or the pseudogene TRBV3-2) and TRBJ2-2; 9 bases fit TRBD2. This CDR3 is built from 14 residues. Germline assignment: CDR1 LGHDT and CDR2 YNNKEL (reference sequence). The V and J ends lost 2 bases and 8 bases, in that order; junction bases with no gene match: 3. The CDR3: CASSQIAGVGELFF. CDR3 DNA sequence: TGTGCCAGCAGCCAAATAGCGGGAGTGGGGGAGCTGTTTTTT.

This clone was found once. The CDR3 DNA follows: TGTGCCAGCAGTTTTACCGGGACAGGGGCTTCACCCCTCCACTTT. Translation gives CASSFTGTGASPLHF. The chain combines TRBV27 with TRBJ1-6; 10 positions agree with TRBD1. Germline assignment: CDR1 MNHEY and CDR2 SMNVEV (reference sequence). V lost 3 bases and J lost 9; bases outside the gene matches: 5. This CDR3 spans 15 amino acids.

The chain uses TRBV4-2 and TRBJ1-3; a weak D match, TRBD1 (5 bases). CDR1 LGHNA and CDR2 YNFKEQ come from the germline V gene. V was cut by 1 base and J by 0 bases, with 13 bases left in between. This CDR3 has 17 residues. The CDR3 spells CASSQGVGQLSGNTIYF. In nucleotides, the CDR3 is TGTGCCAGCAGCCAAGGGGTAGGACAACTCTCTGGAAACACCATATATTTT.

The chain recombines TRBV25-1 with TRBJ2-3, with TRBD1 matching over 7 bases. V was pared by 3 bases and J by 5 bases, with 5 bases of the junction left unmatched. Germline V gene data show CDR1 as MGHDK and CDR2 as SYGVNS. The length of the CDR3 is 14 residues. The chain's CDR3 is CASSDEGAGDTQYF. CDR3 coding DNA: TGTGCCAGCAGTGACGAGGGGGCGGGAGATACGCAGTATTTT.

J is TRBJ2-7 and V is TRBV18; no clear D. Germline V gene sequence: CDR1 KGHSH, CDR2 LQKENI. V lost 6 bases and J 1 base, leaving 13 bases between the germline ends. This CDR3 has 14 amino acids. DNA of the CDR3: TGTGCCAGCTCCGTAAGGCAGGAATCCTACGAGCAGTACTTC. Translated: CASSVRQESYEQYF.

This clone appeared a single time. The rearrangement joins TRBV9 to TRBJ2-1; 10 bases match TRBD2. The germline V gene has CDR1 SGDLS and CDR2 YYNGEE. V shed 5 bases, J shed 6 bases, and the junction held 8 bases outside the gene matches. The CDR3 runs to 15 residues. In DNA form, the CDR3 reads TGTGCCAGCAGACCACTAGCGGGACAGGTCAATGAGCAGTTCTTC. Translation: CASRPLAGQVNEQFF.

The V gene is TRBV24-1, the J gene TRBJ1-2; 7 bases line up with TRBD1. Germline V gene data show CDR1 as KGHDR and CDR2 as SFDVKD. The V segment lost 4 bases and the J segment 8 bases; nucleotides outside the gene matches: 9. This CDR3 comprises 14 residues. CDR3 residues: CATSEGGTVYGYTF. The CDR3, as DNA: TGTGCCACCAGTGAGGGCGGGACAGTTTACGGCTACACCTTC.

The chain combines TRBV3-1 (or the pseudogene TRBV3-2) with TRBJ1-2; perhaps TRBD1 as D (5 bases). Trimming pared 0 bases from V and 4 bases from J, leaving 15 bases between. CDR1 LGHDT and CDR2 YNNKEL come from the germline V gene (reference sequence). This CDR3 contains 16 residues. The DNA of the CDR3 is TGTGCCAGCAGCCAAGATCAGGAACAGGCTCTCTATGGCTACACCTTC. Translated, it gives CASSQDQEQALYGYTF.

The genes are TRBV10-3 and TRBJ1-6; D gene ambiguous. The CDR3 covers 16 residues. The germline V gene has CDR1 ENHRY and CDR2 SYGVKD. The V end lost 2 bases, the J end lost 0 bases, and 8 bases lay between the germline ends. DNA for the CDR3: TGTGCCATCAGTGAGCGAGCAAGCTCCTATAATTCACCCCTCCACTTT. Translation gives CAISERASSYNSPLHF.

The DNA of the CDR3 is TGTGCCAGCAGTCCCCCCCCCAGGGGGCTAGGCACCGGGGAGCTGTTTTTT. As protein: CASSPPPRGLGTGELFF. The chain links TRBV28 to TRBJ2-2; 8 bases are shared with TRBD1. CDR3 length: 17 residues. CDR1 and CDR2 (germline): MDHEN, SYDVKM. With 5 bases clipped from V and 4 bases from J, the junction kept 12 bases outside the gene matches.

The V and J genes are TRBV4-2 and TRBJ2-3; 8 nucleotides line up with TRBD2. In germline, CDR1 is LGHNA, CDR2 YNFKEQ. CDR3 length equals 18 residues. J gave up 5 bases and V 1 base, and 14 bases lay outside the gene matches. As DNA, the CDR3 is TGTGCCAGCAGCCAAGGACCTCTTACCGGGGGGGCCCAAGATACGCAGTATTTT. As protein: CASSQGPLTGGAQDTQYF.

The genes are TRBV3-1 (or the pseudogene TRBV3-2) and TRBJ2-5; 11 bases align to TRBD1. CDR3 size: 15 residues. V gave up 4 bases and J gave up 4 bases; unmatched junction bases: 5. The germline CDR1 and CDR2 sequences are LGHDT and YNNKEL (reference sequence). The chain's CDR3 is CASSPGQGAGETQYF. The CDR3 nucleotides read TGTGCCAGCAGCCCTGGACAGGGGGCGGGAGAGACCCAGTACTTC.

The V gene is TRBV6-5, the J gene TRBJ1-5; no firm D call. The CDR3 spans 15 residues. Germline V gives CDR1 MNHEY, CDR2 SVGAGI. V was trimmed by 8 bases and J by 0 bases, leaving 14 bases between them. The chain's CDR3 is CASCPSLYSNQPQHF. Here the CDR3 DNA reads TGTGCCAGCTGCCCGTCTCTATATAGCAATCAGCCCCAGCATTTT.

This clone was detected a few times. The chain uses TRBV5-1 and TRBJ1-3; tentative D call: TRBD1 (5 bases). V was pared by 5 bases and J by 0 bases, with 18 bases between. Germline V CDR1 and CDR2: SGHRS, YFSETQ. CDR3 length equals 17 residues. DNA of the CDR3: TGCGCCAGCAGTACAGGTTTGGCGGGGAGCTCTGGAAACACCATATATTTT. Protein product: CASSTGLAGSSGNTIYF.